The T cell receptor (beta chain) under discussion was sequenced for a study of blood T cell repertoires in COVID-19. Study details: Sample material is recorded as cDNA or gDNA derived from T cells, B-cell-depleted T cells, or PBMCs.

Germline V lookup: CDR1 LNHNV, CDR2 YYDKDF (reference sequence). The CDR3 length is 16 residues. Trimming left V 0 bases short and J 3 bases short, with 12 bases between. The protocol was immunoSEQ multiplex PCR, while the TCRdb copy is restricted to in-frame clones and leaves out a portion. Of around 200,000 clones listed, 80% to 90% are singletons. The specimen was peripheral blood. V usage is TRBV15 and J usage is TRBJ1-5; D call uncertain. This clonotype originated in a human donor with active or convalescent COVID-19. The donor label of this sample is uncertain. The CDR3 DNA follows: TGTGCCACCAGCAGAGATTCACTGGGCCCCAATCAGCCCCAGCATTTT. Amino acid sequence: CATSRDSLGPNQPQHF. The whole variable domain, filled in from reference TRBV15 and TRBJ1-5, reads DAMVIQNPRYQVTQFGKPVTLSCSQTLNHNVMYWYQQKSSQAPKLLFHYYDKDFNNEADTPDNFQSRRPNTSFCFLDIRSPGLGDTAMYLCATSRDSLGPNQPQHFGDGTRLSIL.